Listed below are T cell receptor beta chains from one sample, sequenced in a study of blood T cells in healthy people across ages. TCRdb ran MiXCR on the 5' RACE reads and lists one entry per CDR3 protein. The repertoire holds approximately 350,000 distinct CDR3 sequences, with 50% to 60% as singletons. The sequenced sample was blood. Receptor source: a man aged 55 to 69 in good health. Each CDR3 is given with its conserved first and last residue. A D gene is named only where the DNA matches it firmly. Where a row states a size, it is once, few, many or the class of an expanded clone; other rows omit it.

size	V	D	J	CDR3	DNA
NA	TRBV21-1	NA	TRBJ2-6	CASSRTGGDSGANVLTF	TGTGCCAGCAGCAGGACAGGGGGAGACTCTGGGGCCAACGTCCTGACTTTC
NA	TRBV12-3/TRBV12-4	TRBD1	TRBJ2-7	CASRRKGGTGEGEQYF	TGTGCCAGCAGAAGGAAAGGGGGGACAGGGGAAGGCGAGCAGTACTTC
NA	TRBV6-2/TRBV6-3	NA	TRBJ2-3	CASRGGGRFGDTQYF	TGTGCCAGCAGAGGGGGGGGACGTTTTGGAGATACGCAGTATTTT
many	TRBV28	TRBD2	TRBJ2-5	CASRAGLASSAQYF	TGTGCCAGCAGGGCGGGACTAGCGAGCTCGGCCCAGTACTTC
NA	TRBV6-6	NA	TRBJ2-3	CASKREGSVDTQYF	TGTGCCAGCAAAAGAGAAGGGAGCGTAGATACGCAGTATTTT
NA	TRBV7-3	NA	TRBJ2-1	CASSSLAWLDEQFF	TGTGCCAGCAGCTCACTAGCCTGGCTAGATGAGCAGTTCTTC
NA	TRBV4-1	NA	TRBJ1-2	CASSQDGRIGYTF	TGCGCCAGCAGCCAAGATGGTAGGATTGGCTACACCTTC
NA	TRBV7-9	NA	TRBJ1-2	CASSTGGGDFYGYTF	TGTGCCAGCAGCACCGGGGGGGGAGACTTCTATGGCTACACCTTC
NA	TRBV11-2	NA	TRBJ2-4	CASSEQGQGIQYF	TGTGCCAGCAGCGAACAGGGCCAGGGCATTCAGTACTTC
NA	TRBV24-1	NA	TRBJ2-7	CATSDPLGHTNYEQYF	TGTGCCACCAGTGATCCACTGGGACATACTAACTACGAGCAGTACTTC
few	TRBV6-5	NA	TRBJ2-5	CASSSGGDETQYF	TGTGCCAGCAGTTCCGGTGGGGATGAGACCCAGTACTTC
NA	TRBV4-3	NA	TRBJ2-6	CASSGEWGANVLTF	TGCGCCAGCAGCGGGGAGTGGGGGGCCAACGTCCTGACTTTC
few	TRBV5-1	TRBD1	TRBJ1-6	CASRDRVEGNSPLHF	TGCGCCAGCAGGGACAGGGTTGAGGGTAATTCACCCCTCCACTTT
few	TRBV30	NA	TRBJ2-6	CAWGNSGANVLTF	TGTGCCTGGGGGAACTCTGGGGCCAACGTCCTGACTTTC
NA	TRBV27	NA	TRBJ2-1	CASRTGFEQFF	TGTGCCAGCCGAACCGGTTTTGAGCAGTTCTTC
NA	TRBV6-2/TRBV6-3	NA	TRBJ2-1	CASSRGQHAGNEQFF	TGTGCCAGCAGTCGTGGACAGCATGCGGGGAATGAGCAGTTCTTC
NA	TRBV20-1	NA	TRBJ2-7	CSATRGGAYEQYF	TGCAGTGCTACCCGCGGCGGGGCCTACGAGCAGTACTTC
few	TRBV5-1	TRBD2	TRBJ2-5	CASSPDTSGGETQYF	TGCGCCAGCAGCCCGGACACTAGCGGAGGAGAGACCCAGTACTTC
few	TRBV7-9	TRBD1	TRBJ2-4	CASSAGTEGSQEYF	TGTGCCAGCAGCGCCGGGACAGAAGGTTCCCAAGAGTACTTC
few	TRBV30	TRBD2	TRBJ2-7	CAWSVPGWTSAYYEQYF	TGTGCCTGGAGTGTACCGGGTTGGACTAGCGCCTACTACGAGCAGTACTTC
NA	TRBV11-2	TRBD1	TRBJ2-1	CASSPWTGTYNEQFF	TGTGCCAGCAGCCCATGGACAGGGACCTACAATGAGCAGTTCTTC
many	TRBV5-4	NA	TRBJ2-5	CASSETAYQETQYF	TGTGCCAGCAGCGAGACAGCGTACCAAGAGACCCAGTACTTC
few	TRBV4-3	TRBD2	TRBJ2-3	CASSQAGTSGGRQYF	TGCGCCAGCAGCCAAGCCGGGACTAGCGGGGGGAGGCAGTATTTT
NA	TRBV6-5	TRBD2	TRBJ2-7	CASSPLAGKSEQYF	TGTGCCAGCAGTCCACTAGCGGGAAAGAGCGAGCAGTACTTC
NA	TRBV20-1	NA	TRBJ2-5	CSATIQETQYF	TGCAGTGCTACCATACAAGAGACCCAGTACTTC
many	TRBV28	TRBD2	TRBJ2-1	CASSSGLAGGRTNEQFF	TGTGCCAGCAGTTCAGGACTAGCGGGAGGGAGGACCAATGAGCAGTTCTTC
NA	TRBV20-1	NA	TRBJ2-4	CSARDFRGTKNIQYF	TGCAGTGCTAGAGATTTCAGGGGAACCAAAAACATTCAGTACTTC
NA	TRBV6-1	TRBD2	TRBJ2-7	CASSGRLAASYEQYF	TGTGCCAGCAGTGGCCGACTAGCGGCCTCCTACGAGCAGTACTTC
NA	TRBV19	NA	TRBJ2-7	CASRPGSSTYEQYF	TGTGCCAGTAGGCCCGGGTCGAGTACCTACGAGCAGTACTTC
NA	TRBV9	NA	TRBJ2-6	CASSVVSSGANVLTF	TGTGCCAGCAGCGTAGTGAGCTCTGGGGCCAACGTCCTGACTTTC
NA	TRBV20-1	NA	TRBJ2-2	CSAPPSGTGELFF	TGCAGTGCTCCCCCCTCAGGCACCGGGGAGCTGTTTTTT
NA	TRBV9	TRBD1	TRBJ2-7	CASSVDGTGRHEQYF	TGTGCCAGCAGCGTAGATGGGACAGGGCGCCACGAGCAGTACTTC
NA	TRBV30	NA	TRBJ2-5	CACSRGGVQGETQYF	TGTGCCTGCTCCAGGGGGGGGGTCCAGGGGGAGACCCAGTACTTC
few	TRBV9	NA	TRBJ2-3	CASSVGYTDTQYF	TGTGCCAGCAGCGTAGGGTACACAGATACGCAGTATTTT
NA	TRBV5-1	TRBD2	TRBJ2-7	CASSLATSGRNEQYF	TGCGCCAGCAGCTTGGCCACTAGCGGGAGGAACGAGCAGTACTTC
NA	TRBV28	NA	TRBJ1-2	CASGAPIRGYTF	TGTGCCAGCGGAGCTCCTATACGTGGCTACACCTTC
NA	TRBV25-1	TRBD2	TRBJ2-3	CASTQRGGTDTQYF	TGTGCCAGCACTCAGCGGGGGGGCACAGATACGCAGTATTTT
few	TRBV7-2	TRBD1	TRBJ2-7	CASSVSGTGADEQYF	TGTGCCAGCAGCGTTTCCGGGACAGGGGCCGACGAGCAGTACTTC
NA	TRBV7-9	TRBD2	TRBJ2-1	CASSRNPGGSGSRSYNEQFF	TGTGCCAGCAGCCGAAACCCGGGGGGTAGCGGGAGTAGGTCCTACAATGAGCAGTTCTTC
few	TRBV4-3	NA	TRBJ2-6	CASSQLQSSGANVLTF	TGCGCCAGCAGCCAACTACAGAGCTCTGGGGCCAACGTCCTGACTTTC
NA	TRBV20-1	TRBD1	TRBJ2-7	CSAFSDRGYEQYF	TGCAGTGCTTTTTCGGACAGGGGATACGAGCAGTACTTC
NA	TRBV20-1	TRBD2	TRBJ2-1	CSARVTSGISRNEQFF	TGCAGTGCTAGAGTGACTAGCGGGATAAGCAGGAATGAGCAGTTCTTC
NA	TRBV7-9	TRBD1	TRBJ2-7	CASDLGTAYEQYF	TGTGCCAGCGATTTGGGGACAGCCTACGAGCAGTACTTC